Here is one T cell receptor beta chain with its context. The antigen this receptor binds is unknown. No per-base quality is available; no much larger clone lies one base away. This sample was included in a study of chemoradiotherapy in HPV16-positive cancers (dated by TCRdb to 2022 to 2024). A note on the overall study: Functional T-cell assays on cells from two HPV16-positive patients defined candidate HPV-specific T-cell clones and common TCR motifs. The study asked whether T-cell immunity to the HPV oncoproteins E6 and E7 changes during chemoradiotherapy and whether this immunity affects survival. The candidate HPV-specific TCRs and motifs were then tracked in TCR repertoires from 86 patients with HPV-related cancers.

Looking up the germline V gene yields CDR1 MRHNA and CDR2 SNTAGT. The CDR3 numbers 17 residues from cysteine through phenylalanine. The read is trimmed to its CDR3 DNA, 51 bases read in frame from base 1. Trimming removed 3 bases from V and 4 bases from J, leaving 19 bases between the germline ends. Repertoires were sampled repeatedly over the course of chemoradiotherapy, so clonal expansion could be followed in the tumor microenvironment. Libraries were constructed by the immunoSEQ multiplex PCR assay. The immuneACCESS repertoire file appears here via TCRdb, limited to in-frame rearrangements. These files lack a portion of the clones; in checked studies, under half of the deficit traces to unresolved V genes, and the cause of the others is not known. The sample table shows roughly 11,000 clones, and 60% to 85% are seen once. Of the sample, about 7% falls within the top ten clones. Broad study findings and their caveats: In HPV16-positive patients, expansion of HPV-responsive T cells during chemoradiotherapy was found to be associated with improved recurrence-free survival. The survival association was reported for HPV16-positive patients, and the functional definition of HPV-specific T cells was derived from only a couple of HPV16-positive patients. Expansion of candidate HPV-specific clones and E7-related TCR motifs was observed in the tumor microenvironment during treatment, whereas no such expansion was observed for non-HPV-specific T cells.

This chain joins TRBV6-4 to TRBJ2-1; tentative D gene TRBD2, with 6 bases matching. The clonotype comes from a human donor with HPV-associated anogenital cancer. This sample was taken from a patient who underwent chemoradiotherapy. For the CDR3, the sequence is CASSERDSRALYNEQFF. In nucleotides, the sequence is TGTGCCAGCAGTGAAAGGGACTCCAGGGCCTTGTACAATGAGCAGTTCTTC.